Given below is one TCR beta chain in context. Its antigen is currently unknown. These data come from a study of OX40 agonist ivuxolimab in advanced cancers. Turning to the study itself: Those enrolled were 82.7% male, with a mean age of around 55 years and ages from roughly 20 to 90.

The study, taken as a whole, reports: Among T cells, CD8+ cells averaged more expanded clones than CD4+ cells. Compared with others, partial responders at 0.1-3.0 mg/kg displayed clonal expansion among the lowest. Antigen targets of the expanded peripheral T cells went undetermined.

TCRdb keeps only in-frame clones here, not all; method: immunoSEQ multiplex PCR. The table includes 53,000 or so clones, more than 70% detected once. In germline, CDR1 is MGHRA, CDR2 YSYEKL. The CDR3 consists of 16 residues. V shed 0 bases, J shed 2 bases, and the junction held 5 bases outside the gene matches. This chain joins TRBV4-1 and TRBJ2-7; 9 bases align to TRBD2. The sample was CD4+ or CD8+ T cells sorted from blood, taken in a trial of the OX40 agonist ivuxolimab. The receptor's source is an adult with an advanced solid tumor such as melanoma, head and neck, liver or kidney cancer. DNA of the CDR3: TGCGCCAGCAGCCAAGATCCTAGCGGGAACGCCTACGAGCAGTACTTC. The encoded protein is CASSQDPSGNAYEQYF.